The 9 T cell receptor beta chains given below trace back to one sample, sequenced in a study of T-cell memory formation after mild COVID-19. In TCRdb, the 5' RACE reads were re-called with MiXCR into one record per CDR3 protein. Of under 300,000 distinct CDR3 sequences listed, under 20% were seen once; the top ten hold around 23%. Sequenced input: PBMCs or a T cell subset sorted from them (not recorded which). These TCRs come from a young man who had mild COVID-19 (a few samples of this study predate the infection). Cell type and time point are not known.

This clonotype was observed at least ten times. The chain's CDR3 is CSARAGTDRDEQYV. The CDR3, as DNA: TGCAGTGCTAGAGCCGGGACAGACAGGGACGAGCAGTACGTC. The chain combines TRBV20-1 with TRBJ2-7; TRBD1 aligns across 7 bases. The CDR3 has 14 residues. V was pared by 1 base and J by 5 bases, with 8 bases of the junction left unmatched. Germline CDR1 reads DFQATT; CDR2 reads SNEGSKA (reference sequence).

This clonotype has a handful of counts. The J gene is TRBJ1-1, the V gene TRBV7-9; no reliable D call. Between the trimmed V and J ends, which lost 5 bases and 4 bases, there was a span of 11 bases. The CDR3 is 13 residues long. The germline gives CDR1 SEHNR, CDR2 FQNEAQ (reference sequence). Here the CDR3 reads CASSTTVGTEAFF. The CDR3 nucleotides are TGTGCCAGCAGCACGACTGTCGGCACTGAAGCTTTCTTT.

At least ten counts were recorded for this clonotype. The CDR3 region is CSAREAGRVIEQYV. As DNA, the CDR3 is TGCAGTGCTAGAGAGGCCGGCAGGGTTATCGAGCAGTACGTC. V usage is TRBV20-1 and J usage is TRBJ2-7; D may be TRBD1 (5 bases). V shed 0 bases and J shed 6 bases, with 15 bases lying between them. This CDR3 has 14 amino acids. Per germline, CDR1 DFQATT and CDR2 SNEGSKA (reference sequence).

This chain links TRBV24-1 with TRBJ2-3; tentative D call: TRBD1 (6 bases). Germline assignment: CDR1 KGHDR and CDR2 SFDVKD. This CDR3 contains 15 residues. V was trimmed by 5 bases and J by 8 bases, leaving 19 bases between them. The CDR3 is CATSVRQRGQGTQYF. CDR3 sequence (DNA): TGTGCCACCAGTGTGCGGCAAAGGGGACAAGGTACGCAGTATTTT.

This CDR3 reads CSAPRGSQETQYF. The CDR3 nucleotides read TGCAGTGCTCCACGGGGGAGCCAAGAGACCCAGTACTTC. The chain joins TRBV20-1 to TRBJ2-5; a possible D gene is TRBD2 (6 bases). Germline CDR1 DFQATT, CDR2 SNEGSKA (reference sequence). CDR3 length: 13 amino acids. V was trimmed by 5 bases and J by 1 base, leaving 11 bases between them.

Only a few counts were recorded for this clonotype. V usage is TRBV12-3 or TRBV12-4 and J usage is TRBJ2-3; no firm D call. Trimming pared 2 bases from V and 5 bases from J, leaving 11 bases between. This CDR3 has 14 residues. The CDR3 DNA is TGTGCCAGCAGTTTAAGCAGCTCAGGAGATACGCAGTATTTT. Amino acids: CASSLSSSGDTQYF.

The CDR3 protein is CASSPGQGLGNEQFF. The CDR3 region has the DNA TGTGCCAGCAGCCCAGGGCAGGGGTTGGGGAATGAGCAGTTCTTC. This rearrangement joins TRBV12-3 or TRBV12-4 to TRBJ2-1; D may be TRBD1 (6 bases). The length of the CDR3 is 15 residues. Between the trimmed V and J ends, which lost 6 bases and 7 bases, there was a span of 19 bases.

This clonotype came up many times. The rearrangement links TRBV28 to TRBJ2-4; TRBD1 matches 8 bases. The CDR3 consists of 16 residues. Germline V CDR1 and CDR2: MDHEN, SYDVKM. V gave up 3 bases and J gave up 7 bases; unmatched junction bases: 11. CDR3 nucleotides: TGTGCCAGCAGTTTCTCCTCTCAGGGGGCAAGGAACATTCAGTACTTC. It is translated as CASSFSSQGARNIQYF.

Only a few counts were recorded for this clonotype. The chain links TRBV11-1 to TRBJ2-7; tentative D call: TRBD1 (6 bases). CDR1 SGHAT and CDR2 FQDESV come from the germline V gene (reference sequence). The CDR3 spans 12 residues. The V end lost 5 bases, the J end lost 5 bases, and 10 bases lay between the germline ends. CDR3 bases: TGTGCCAGCAGCCCGCAGGGGAACGAGCAGTACGTC. It is translated as CASSPQGNEQYV.